This T cell receptor beta chain was sequenced during a study of shared clonotypes between healthy human individuals. General study results and limits: A few donors showed sharing of around 5% of naive CD4 clonotypes.

Of note for this clone: Its antigen is still unknown.

The protocol was immunoSEQ multiplex PCR, while the TCRdb copy is restricted to in-frame clones and leaves out a portion. Among a few million clones listed, around 92% were seen once. CDR1 is LNHDA and CDR2 is SQIVND in the germline V gene (reference sequence). This CDR3 is 16 amino acids long. Trimming cost V 4 bases and J 0 bases, with 15 bases left between them. The TCR comes from a man in his late teens or twenties in good health. Some clones in this sample may be carry-over from other donors' samples. The sample taken for sequencing was naive CD4+ T cells from PBMCs. The subset: CD45RA+ positively selected. The chain carries TRBV19 and TRBJ1-1, with D tentatively TRBD1 (6 bases). CDR3 sequence (DNA): TGTGCCAGTAGTAGACCTTCAGGGGTTCTGAACACTGAAGCTTTCTTT. This encodes CASSRPSGVLNTEAFF.